The 22 T cell receptor beta chains in this list originate from one sample, sequenced in a study of control samples from healthy donors and cancer patients. Data came from immunoSEQ multiplex PCR; TCRdb stores just in-frame clones and leaves some out. The repertoire holds about 43,000 clones, with roughly 94% as singletons. Sequencing used blood. The receptors derive from a man aged 55 to 70 in good health.

V gene TRBV10-3 combines with J gene TRBJ2-1, with 13 bases that match TRBD2. CDR1 is ENHRY and CDR2 is SYGVKD in the germline V gene. The V segment lost 0 bases and the J segment 7 bases; nucleotides outside the gene matches: 3. CDR3 length: 16 amino acids. Here the CDR3 reads CAISESLAGGRNEQFF. The CDR3 DNA reads as TGTGCCATCAGTGAGTCACTAGCGGGAGGGAGAAATGAGCAGTTCTTC.

The genes are TRBV20-1 and TRBJ1-2; D is ambiguous. V lost 3 bases and J 3 bases, leaving 17 bases between the germline ends. This CDR3 spans 15 amino acids. Germline values: CDR1 DFQATT, CDR2 SNEGSKA (reference sequence). The CDR3 region has the DNA TGCAGTGCTAGTTACTGGGCCGCCCCATACTATGGCTACACCTTC. Residues: CSASYWAAPYYGYTF.

V and J are TRBV18 and TRBJ2-1, with TRBD2 identical over 8 bases. The length of the CDR3 is 15 residues. The V segment lost 1 base and the J segment 4 bases; nucleotides outside the gene matches: 3. Germline V CDR1 and CDR2: KGHSH, LQKENI. The CDR3 DNA follows: TGTGCCAGCTCACCACTGGGACTAGATTACAATGAGCAGTTCTTC. Translation gives CASSPLGLDYNEQFF.

V is TRBV4-1 and J is TRBJ2-7; 11 bases are a match to TRBD2. CDR1 and CDR2 from the germline V gene are MGHRA and YSYEKL. V was clipped by 1 base and J by 3 bases; unmatched bases: 5. The CDR3 totals 16 residues. CDR3 sequence (DNA): TGCGCCAGCAGCCAAGTTGTAGCGGGAGGGCTCTACGAGCAGTACTTC. Translated, it gives CASSQVVAGGLYEQYF.

This clone was detected a few times. The V call is TRBV24-1, the J call TRBJ1-6, with a tentative D call TRBD1 (5 bases). Germline V gives CDR1 KGHDR, CDR2 SFDVKD. CDR3 length: 13 amino acids. V lost 9 bases, J lost 6 bases, and 11 bases lay in between. CDR3 sequence (DNA): TGTGCCACCCGGGCCGGGGGTAATTCACCCCTCCACTTT. As protein: CATRAGGNSPLHF.

This clone was recorded once. The rearrangement links TRBV24-1 to TRBJ1-1; D gene ambiguous. CDR3 length: 15 residues. Trimming removed 2 bases from V and 4 bases from J, with 13 bases in between. Germline CDR1 KGHDR, CDR2 SFDVKD. The CDR3 region has the DNA TGTGCCACCAGTGATTCTGGGGAGAGGTCCACTGAAGCTTTCTTT. It encodes CATSDSGERSTEAFF.

The chain uses TRBV18 and TRBJ2-7, with D maybe TRBD1 (5 bases). The CDR3 covers 16 residues. From germline, CDR1 is KGHSH and CDR2 LQKENI. V was trimmed by 0 bases and J by 0 bases, leaving 12 bases between them. CDR3 nucleotide sequence: TGTGCCAGCTCACCACCGGGCAGGGAAAGCTCCTACGAGCAGTACTTC. This gives the protein CASSPPGRESSYEQYF.

The rearrangement uses TRBV28 and TRBJ2-7, with D unresolved. The CDR3 runs 16 residues. Germline loops: CDR1 MDHEN, CDR2 SYDVKM. Trimming stripped 4 bases from V and 4 bases from J, with 20 bases between. CDR3 region: CASSWTWRSLNYEQYF. CDR3 nucleotides: TGTGCCAGCAGTTGGACCTGGCGGTCCCTTAATTACGAGCAGTACTTC.

V usage is TRBV20-1 and J usage is TRBJ2-1; D not certain. The ends were cut back, 7 bases at V and 5 bases at J, with 6 bases in the middle. CDR1 DFQATT and CDR2 SNEGSKA come from the germline V gene (reference sequence). The CDR3 has 10 residues. The CDR3 loop is CSGTDNEQFF. In DNA, the CDR3 is TGCAGTGGAACGGACAATGAGCAGTTCTTC.

This clone was counted once. The V gene is TRBV7-9, the J gene TRBJ1-2, with D uncertain. The CDR3 covers 12 residues. Germline CDR1 SEHNR, CDR2 FQNEAQ (reference sequence). V was clipped by 5 bases and J by 8 bases, with 12 bases between them. In DNA form, the CDR3 reads TGTGCCAGCAGCCTCTCGACCTCAGGCTACACCTTC. Encoded protein: CASSLSTSGYTF. Full variable domain (missing parts from reference TRBV7-9 and TRBJ1-2): DTGVSQNPRHKITKRGQNVTFRCDPISEHNRLYWYRQTLGQGPEFLTYFQNEAQLEKSRLLSDRFSAERPKGSFSTLEIQRTEQGDSAMYLCASSLSTSGYTFGSGTRLTVV.

V usage is TRBV24-1 and J usage is TRBJ2-1; D might be TRBD1 (6 bases). V was shortened by 2 bases and J by 2 bases, with 12 bases between the two germline ends. Germline-derived CDR1 and CDR2 are KGHDR and SFDVKD. This CDR3 spans 16 amino acids. CDR3 region: CATSDWVAGAYNEQFF. CDR3 nucleotides: TGTGCCACCAGTGATTGGGTAGCAGGGGCCTACAATGAGCAGTTCTTC.

This sequence joins TRBV11-3 and TRBJ1-1, with 8 nucleotides matching TRBD1. CDR1 is SGHNT, CDR2 YENEEA, per germline. V shed 5 bases, J shed 5 bases, and the junction held 10 bases outside the gene matches. The CDR3 spans 15 residues. The CDR3 sequence is CASSTGQVLGTEAFF. The CDR3 DNA sequence: TGTGCCAGCAGCACGGGACAGGTTTTAGGGACTGAAGCTTTCTTT.

The J gene is TRBJ1-4, the V gene TRBV30; D possibly corresponds to TRBD1 (5 bases). Germline CDR1 and CDR2: GTSNPN and SVGIG (reference sequence). This CDR3 is 14 amino acids long. Trimming shortened V by 4 bases and J by 5 bases, and 14 bases separated the two germline ends. CDR3 amino acids: CAWKLGGPNEKLFF. The DNA of the CDR3 is TGTGCCTGGAAGCTTGGGGGACCAAATGAAAAACTGTTTTTT.

The chain joins TRBV10-3 to TRBJ2-1; 10 positions agree with TRBD2. The germline CDR1 and CDR2 sequences are ENHRY and SYGVKD. After removal of 3 bases from V and 8 bases from J, the junction contained 10 bases not matched to a gene. This CDR3 has 16 residues. The DNA of the CDR3 is TGTGCCATCAGTGATTTCGCGCTAGCGGGAGAATATGAGCAGTTCTTC. Protein sequence: CAISDFALAGEYEQFF.

The rearrangement uses TRBV20-1 and TRBJ1-1, with a tentative D call TRBD1 (5 bases). Germline V gene sequence: CDR1 DFQATT, CDR2 SNEGSKA (reference sequence). The ends were cut back, 3 bases at V and 1 base at J, with 9 bases in the middle. This CDR3 is 13 amino acids long. CDR3 sequence (DNA): TGCAGTGCTAGTAGACAGTGGAACACTGAAGCTTTCTTT. Amino acids: CSASRQWNTEAFF.

This clone showed up just once. The gene calls are TRBV7-9 and TRBJ2-5; possibly TRBD1 for D (6 bases). The length of the CDR3 is 15 residues. CDR1 and CDR2 (germline): SEHNR, FQNEAQ (reference sequence). Trimming took 5 bases from V and 0 from J, leaving 13 bases between them. CDR3 bases: TGTGCCAGCAGCCCTGGGGGCGGATACCAAGAGACCCAGTACTTC. This sequence encodes CASSPGGGYQETQYF.

This chain connects TRBV7-9 to TRBJ1-2; 7 bases match TRBD1. CDR1 and CDR2 from the germline V gene are SEHNR and FQNEAQ (reference sequence). V was clipped by 5 bases and J by 2 bases; unmatched bases: 5. This CDR3 spans 14 amino acids. CDR3 residues: CASSHTGANYGYTF. The CDR3 nucleotides are TGTGCCAGCAGCCATACAGGGGCCAACTATGGCTACACCTTC.

This chain joins TRBV15 and TRBJ2-1, with TRBD2 identical over 7 bases. Trimming took 7 bases from V and 3 from J; bases not matched to a gene: 6. CDR1 and CDR2 (germline): LNHNV, YYDKDF (reference sequence). There are 14 residues in the CDR3. In DNA, the CDR3 is TGTGCCACCACCCCGGGAGGAAGCTACAATGAGCAGTTCTTC. Protein product: CATTPGGSYNEQFF.

The chain carries TRBV19 and TRBJ1-2; TRBD1 matches at 7 bases. The V gene's germline CDR1 is LNHDA and CDR2 SQIVND (reference sequence). The CDR3 spans 16 residues. V trimming: 3 bases; J trimming: 1 base; junction bases outside the gene matches: 8. The CDR3 DNA reads as TGTGCCAGTAGTATGTTCGGCCAGGGGGGTAACTATGGCTACACCTTC. Its translation: CASSMFGQGGNYGYTF.

For the CDR3, the DNA is TGTGCCAGCAGCCAAGTTACGGGCGGGGGCAACTTCTTC. This encodes CASSQVTGGGNFF. This chain joins TRBV3-1 (or the pseudogene TRBV3-2) and TRBJ2-1, with a weak D call TRBD2 (7 bases). Germline CDR1 LGHDT, CDR2 YNNKEL (reference sequence). Trimming took off 1 base at V and 16 bases at J, with 17 bases between the two ends. The CDR3 runs 13 residues.

The V and J genes are TRBV7-3 and TRBJ2-3; 10 positions match TRBD1. The V gene end was trimmed by 2 bases and the J gene end by 2 bases; junction bases not matched to a gene: 4. The germline CDR1 and CDR2 sequences are SGHTA and FQGTGA. The CDR3 contains 16 residues. In DNA, the CDR3 is TGTGCCAGCAGCTTAGTAGGGACAGGGGTCACAGATACGCAGTATTTT. Translating gives CASSLVGTGVTDTQYF.

The genes are TRBV6-5 and TRBJ1-6; D perhaps matches TRBD1 (6 bases). In germline, CDR1 is MNHEY, CDR2 SVGAGI. The CDR3 has 13 amino acids. The V gene lost 8 bases and the J gene lost 8 bases, with 13 bases spanning the gap. CDR3 bases: TGTGCCAGCTCCTACAGGGACGATTCACCCCTCCACTTT. Translation: CASSYRDDSPLHF.